The 23 T cell receptor beta chains listed next were all sequenced from one sample in a study of blood T cells in healthy people across ages. Then a second PCR, running roughly 7 to 11 cycles, was carried out with a sample-barcoded 5' primer and a J-beta primer mix. TCRdb re-called the 5' RACE reads with MiXCR, one entry per CDR3 protein. The repertoire holds 600,000 to 1,000,000 distinct CDR3 sequences, about 25% seen once, with roughly 3.5% in the top ten. This same sample was also part of a study on T cells of mothers and their children.

The sequenced sample consisted of blood. These TCRs come from a boy younger than 18 in good health.

The chain recombines TRBV10-3 with TRBJ1-5, with D unclear. V was cut by 2 bases and J by 1 base, with 3 bases left in between. The CDR3 covers 13 residues. CDR1 and CDR2 from the germline V gene are ENHRY and SYGVKD. CDR3 amino acids: CAISEISNQPQHF. The CDR3 bases are TGTGCCATCAGTGAGATCAGCAATCAGCCCCAGCATTTT.

The rearrangement uses TRBV4-3 and TRBJ2-5, with D uncertain. Deletions cut 0 bases from V and 2 bases from J, with 10 bases between. Per germline, CDR1 LGHNA and CDR2 YSLEER. The CDR3 sequence is 15 residues long. The CDR3: CASSQETVGQETQYF. The DNA for the CDR3 is TGCGCCAGCAGCCAAGAAACAGTGGGGCAAGAGACCCAGTACTTC.

This clonotype was picked up a small number of times. The CDR3 DNA is TGTGCCAGCAGCTCCTCGCGGGACAGGTCCCAAAGGCGAGAGACCCAGTACTTC. Translated: CASSSSRDRSQRRETQYF. This chain joins TRBV7-9 and TRBJ2-5; 8 positions agree with TRBD1. The CDR3 is 18 residues long. The germline V gene encodes CDR1 SEHNR and CDR2 FQNEAQ (reference sequence). J was trimmed by 4 bases and V by 4 bases; bases with no gene match: 17.

This clonotype came up a few times. The junction departs from the called germline gene at one end, perhaps through a read error. CDR3 in DNA: TGCAGTGCTATTGCGGAGAACACTGAAGCTCTCTTT. Its translation: CSAIAENTEALF. This chain uses TRBV20-1 with TRBJ1-1, with no clear D. Per the germline V gene, CDR1 is DFQATT and CDR2 is SNEGSKA (reference sequence). The CDR3 length is 12 residues.

This clonotype showed up just a few times. The CDR3 is CSASVTAGNTEAFF. The CDR3 DNA is TGCAGTGCTAGTGTTACCGCGGGGAACACTGAAGCTTTCTTT. The chain couples TRBV20-1 to TRBJ1-1, with D hard to call. The germline V and J ends were trimmed by 3 bases and 1 base, with 12 bases remaining between them. The CDR3 spans 14 residues. CDR1 and CDR2 (germline): DFQATT, SNEGSKA (reference sequence).

The V call is TRBV29-1, the J call TRBJ2-7; a possible D gene is TRBD1 (6 bases). CDR1 SQVTM and CDR2 ANQGSEA come from the germline V gene. V lost 3 bases, J lost 7 bases, and 13 bases lay in between. The CDR3 consists of 12 residues. This CDR3 is CSVDGQPFEQYF. The DNA of the CDR3 is TGCAGCGTTGATGGACAGCCGTTTGAGCAGTACTTC.

The V and J genes are TRBV30 and TRBJ2-7; D ambiguous. The CDR3 consists of 13 residues. Germline CDR1 and CDR2: GTSNPN and SVGIG (reference sequence). V was cut by 0 bases and J by 5 bases, with 11 bases left in between. The CDR3 DNA reads as TGTGCCTGGAGTGTAGATCCGATGAACGAGCAGTACTTC. Its translation is CAWSVDPMNEQYF. The full variable domain, completed using reference TRBV30 and TRBJ2-7, is SQTIHQWPATLVQPVGSPLSLECTVEGTSNPNLYWYRQAAGRGLQLLFYSVGIGQISSEVPQNLSASRPQDRQFILSSKKLLLSDSGFYLCAWSVDPMNEQYFGPGTRLTVT.

The rearrangement joins TRBV5-1 to TRBJ1-2; D call uncertain. The CDR3 extends over 12 amino acids. V lost 1 base and J 10 bases, leaving 11 bases between the germline ends. Germline V gives CDR1 SGHRS, CDR2 YFSETQ. This CDR3 reads CASSLRPADYTF. As DNA, the CDR3 is TGCGCCAGCAGCTTGAGACCGGCGGACTACACCTTC.

This clonotype was counted a few times. The chain couples TRBV7-2 to TRBJ2-1; D not resolved. CDR1 is SGHTA and CDR2 is FQGNSA in the germline V gene. The CDR3 is made up of 13 amino acids. With 0 bases removed from V and 5 bases from J, the gap between germline ends came to 5 bases. The CDR3 DNA follows: TGTGCCAGCAGCTTAGCCCGGCACAATGAGCAGTTCTTC. It codes for CASSLARHNEQFF.

The V call is TRBV7-8, the J call TRBJ2-5; D is unresolved. The J call is in doubt because the DNA end fits TRBJ2-7 better. Germline V gives CDR1 SGHVS, CDR2 FQNEAQ. This CDR3 is 13 amino acids long. Here the CDR3 reads CASSLVNTYEQYF. The CDR3 DNA reads TGTGCCAGCAGCTTAGTTAATACCTACGAGCAGTACTTC.

A few counts support this clonotype. Just one base apart from a much larger clone, this may be a read error. The CDR3 reads CASSSPSTEASF. CDR3 coding DNA: TGTGCCAGCAGCTCCCCGAGCACTGAAGCTTCCTTT. The chain employs TRBV7-6 and TRBJ1-1; no reliable D call. The CDR3 covers 12 residues. Looked up from germline, CDR1 is SGHVS and CDR2 is FNYEAQ.

CDR3 residues: CASSQVASAGDSTQYF. DNA for the CDR3: TGCGCCAGCAGCCAAGTTGCTAGTGCGGGAGATTCGACCCAGTACTTC. This rearrangement joins TRBV4-3 to TRBJ2-5; TRBD2 aligns across 7 bases. The CDR3 covers 16 residues. V shed 1 base, J shed 7 bases, and the junction held 12 bases outside the gene matches. Germline-derived CDR1 and CDR2 are LGHNA and YSLEER.

V and J are TRBV21-1 and TRBJ2-7. TRBV21-1 is a listed pseudogene. CDR3 size: 15 residues. Here the CDR3 DNA reads TGTGCCAGCAGCAAGGTGGGGTGTTCCACCTACGAGCAGTACTTC. This gives the protein CASSKVGCSTYEQYF.

This clonotype was counted a few times. The chain combines TRBV27 with TRBJ2-7; 7 bases match TRBD1. Trimming cost V 4 bases and J 3 bases; bases outside gene matches: 6. CDR1 is MNHEY, CDR2 SMNVEV, per germline (reference sequence). The CDR3 contains 14 residues. The CDR3 bases are TGTGCCAGCAGTTCAGGGGGTGGTGTCTACGAGCAGTACTTC. Its protein is CASSSGGGVYEQYF.

This clonotype was detected ten times or more. V gene TRBV6-5 combines with J gene TRBJ1-1; maybe TRBD1 (5 bases). Trimming removed 8 bases at V and 1 base at J, with 8 bases between. CDR3 length: 12 amino acids. Germline values: CDR1 MNHEY, CDR2 SVGAGI. The CDR3 DNA follows: TGTGCCAGCCGGAGGGGGAACACTGAAGCTTTCTTT. Translating gives CASRRGNTEAFF.

The sample holds a few counts of this clonotype. J is TRBJ2-7 and V is TRBV20-1, with TRBD2 identical over 7 bases. The V segment lost 2 bases and the J segment 3 bases; nucleotides outside the gene matches: 7. This CDR3 region has 14 residues. CDR1 DFQATT and CDR2 SNEGSKA come from the germline V gene (reference sequence). CDR3 coding DNA: TGCAGTGCTAGAAGTGGTCTAGCGGACTACGAGCAGTACTTC. This encodes CSARSGLADYEQYF.

This clonotype was detected only a few times. This chain uses TRBV7-9 with TRBJ1-6, with D unresolved. Germline values: CDR1 SEHNR, CDR2 FQNEAQ (reference sequence). CDR3 length equals 13 residues. V was cut by 0 bases and J by 11 bases, with 8 bases left in between. The CDR3 sequence: CASSLADGAPLHF. The CDR3 DNA reads TGTGCCAGCAGCTTAGCGGATGGGGCACCCCTCCACTTT.

The chain joins TRBV29-1 to TRBJ1-2; D is possibly TRBD1 (5 bases). Trimming left V 7 bases short and J 8 bases short, with 20 bases between. Germline lookup yields CDR1 SQVTM and CDR2 ANQGSEA. This CDR3 contains 13 residues. In nucleotides, the CDR3 is TGCAGCGCCCATTCGGGGCAAGTCGAGGGCTACACCTTC. It translates to CSAHSGQVEGYTF.

V is TRBV10-3 and J is TRBJ2-1, with 7 bases fitting TRBD2. The J call is doubtful: the DNA matches TRBJ2-7 better. The CDR3 totals 16 residues. Germline CDR1 ENHRY, CDR2 SYGVKD. The DNA of the CDR3 is TGTGCCATCAGTGATTGGGTTGAGCGGGGCTCCTACGAGCAGTACTTC. It encodes CAISDWVERGSYEQYF.

The chain couples TRBV6-2 or TRBV6-3 to TRBJ2-5, with TRBD1 matching over 9 bases. The DNA end is a closer match to TRBJ2-1, so the J assignment may be wrong. Germline loops: CDR1 MNHEY, CDR2 SVGEGT. This CDR3 spans 16 amino acids. The CDR3 is CASSYGQGPKVNEQFF. Written as DNA, the CDR3 is TGTGCCAGCAGTTACGGACAGGGGCCAAAGGTCAATGAGCAGTTCTTC.

This clonotype has just a few counts. The chain uses TRBV19 and TRBJ2-7; D perhaps matches TRBD2 (7 bases). The CDR3 contains 15 residues. Germline V lookup: CDR1 LNHDA, CDR2 SQIVND (reference sequence). Trimming cost V 2 bases and J 0 bases, with 11 bases left between them. The chain's CDR3 is CASSIFGGHSYEQYF. CDR3 DNA sequence: TGTGCCAGTAGTATATTCGGGGGGCACTCCTACGAGCAGTACTTC.

This clonotype has just a few counts. One junction end does not reproduce the germline sequence, and a read error may be involved. The rearrangement joins TRBV4-3 to TRBJ2-6; TRBD1 might be the D (5 bases). CDR1 and CDR2 from the germline V gene are LGHNA and YSLEER. The CDR3 has 18 amino acids. The CDR3 reads CASSQDRVRVSGANVLTF. In DNA, the CDR3 is TGCGCCAGCAGCCAAGACCGTGTTAGGGTCTCTGGGGCCAACGTCCTGACCTTC.

The chain links TRBV7-9 to TRBJ2-1; 9 bases agree with TRBD1. V gave up 5 bases and J gave up 4 bases; unmatched junction bases: 3. The germline V gene has CDR1 SEHNR and CDR2 FQNEAQ (reference sequence). The length of the CDR3 is 14 residues. CDR3 nucleotide sequence: TGTGCCAGCAGCAAGGGACAGGGTTACAATGAGCAGTTCTTC. Its protein is CASSKGQGYNEQFF.